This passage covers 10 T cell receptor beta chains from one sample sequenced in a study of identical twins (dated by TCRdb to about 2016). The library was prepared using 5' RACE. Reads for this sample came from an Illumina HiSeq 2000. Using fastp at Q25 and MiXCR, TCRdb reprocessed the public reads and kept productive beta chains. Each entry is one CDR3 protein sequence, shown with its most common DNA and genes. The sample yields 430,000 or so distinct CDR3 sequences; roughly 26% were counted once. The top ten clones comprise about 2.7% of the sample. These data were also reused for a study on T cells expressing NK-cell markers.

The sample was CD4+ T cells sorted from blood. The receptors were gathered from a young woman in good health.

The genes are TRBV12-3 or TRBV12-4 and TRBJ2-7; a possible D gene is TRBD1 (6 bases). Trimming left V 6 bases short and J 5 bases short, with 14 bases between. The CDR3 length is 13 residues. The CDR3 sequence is CASRLGQIDEQYF. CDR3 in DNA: TGTGCCAGCAGACTAGGACAGATCGACGAGCAGTACTTC.

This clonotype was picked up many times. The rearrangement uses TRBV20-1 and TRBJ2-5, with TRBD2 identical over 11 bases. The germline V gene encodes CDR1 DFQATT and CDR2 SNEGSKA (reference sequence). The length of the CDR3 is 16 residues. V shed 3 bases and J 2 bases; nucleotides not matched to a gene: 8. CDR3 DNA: TGCAGTGCTAGGGGGGCTAGCGGGGGGCATCAAGAGACCCAGTACTTC. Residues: CSARGASGGHQETQYF.

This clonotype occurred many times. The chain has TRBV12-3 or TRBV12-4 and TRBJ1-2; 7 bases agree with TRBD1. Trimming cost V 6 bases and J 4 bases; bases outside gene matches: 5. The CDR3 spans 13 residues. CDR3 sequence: CASSRGQVYGYTF. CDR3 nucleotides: TGTGCCAGCAGCCGTGGACAGGTCTATGGCTACACCTTC.

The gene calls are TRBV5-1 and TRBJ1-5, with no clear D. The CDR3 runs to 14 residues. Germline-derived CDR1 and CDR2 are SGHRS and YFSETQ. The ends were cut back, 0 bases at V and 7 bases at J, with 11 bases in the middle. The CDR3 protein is CASSLGPHGQPQHF. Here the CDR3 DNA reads TGCGCCAGCAGCTTGGGACCACATGGGCAGCCCCAGCATTTT.

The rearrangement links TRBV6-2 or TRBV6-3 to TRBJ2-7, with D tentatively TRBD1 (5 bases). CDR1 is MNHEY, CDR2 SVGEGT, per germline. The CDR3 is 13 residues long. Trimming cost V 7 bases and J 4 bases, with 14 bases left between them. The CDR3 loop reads CASNDMTDYEQYF. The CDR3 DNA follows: TGTGCCAGCAACGACATGACAGATTACGAGCAGTACTTC.

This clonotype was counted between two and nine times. The CDR3 loop reads CASSDHRGTGRYNEQFF. The CDR3 bases are TGTGCCAGCAGCGACCACAGGGGAACAGGAAGATACAATGAGCAGTTCTTC. This chain links TRBV14 with TRBJ2-1, with 7 bases matching TRBD1. Germline-derived CDR1 and CDR2 are SGHDN and FVKESK. With V trimmed by 5 bases and J by 4 bases, 14 bases remained unmatched. The CDR3 has 17 amino acids.

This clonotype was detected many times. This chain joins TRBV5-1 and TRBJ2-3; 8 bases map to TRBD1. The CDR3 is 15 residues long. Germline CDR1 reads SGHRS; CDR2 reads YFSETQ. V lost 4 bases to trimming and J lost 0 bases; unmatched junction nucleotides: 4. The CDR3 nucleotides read TGCGCCAGCAGCGGACAGGGCCCTAGCACAGATACGCAGTATTTT. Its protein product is CASSGQGPSTDTQYF.

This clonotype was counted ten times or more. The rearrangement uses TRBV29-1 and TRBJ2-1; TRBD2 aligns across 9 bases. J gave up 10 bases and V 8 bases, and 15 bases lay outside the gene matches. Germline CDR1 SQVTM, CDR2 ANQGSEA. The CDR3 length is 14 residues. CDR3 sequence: CSTGGLASSLEQFF. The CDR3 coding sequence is TGCAGCACAGGAGGACTAGCGAGTTCCTTAGAGCAGTTCTTC.

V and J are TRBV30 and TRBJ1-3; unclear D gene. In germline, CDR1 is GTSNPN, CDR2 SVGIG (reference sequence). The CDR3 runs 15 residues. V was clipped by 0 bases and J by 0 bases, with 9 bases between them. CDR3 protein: CAWSVKGPSGNTIYF. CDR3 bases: TGTGCCTGGAGTGTAAAGGGCCCCTCTGGAAACACCATATATTTT.

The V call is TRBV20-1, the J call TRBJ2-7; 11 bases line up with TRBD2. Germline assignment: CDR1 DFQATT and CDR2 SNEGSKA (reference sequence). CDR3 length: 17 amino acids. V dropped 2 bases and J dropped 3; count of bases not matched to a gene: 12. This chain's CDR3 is CSARPTPGLAGYYEQYF. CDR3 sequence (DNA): TGCAGTGCTAGACCAACCCCCGGACTAGCGGGTTACTACGAGCAGTACTTC.